These 20 T cell receptor beta chains originate from one sample sequenced in a study of T cell repertoires in cytomegalovirus infection. TCRdb analysed the reads with MiXCR anew, one entry per CDR3 protein. The sample yields about 700,000 distinct CDR3 sequences, about 33% seen once. These receptors are not linked to any known antigen. The material was cultured PBMCs, obtained from culture after CMV antigen stimulation. The source is a human donor in good health (CMV status not recorded). Some clones in this sample may be carry-over from other donors' samples.

Many counts were recorded for this clonotype. The chain is built from TRBV7-7 and TRBJ2-1; 10 nucleotides agree with TRBD2. The V gene end was trimmed by 1 base and the J gene end by 6 bases; junction bases not matched to a gene: 3. This CDR3 spans 15 amino acids. Germline loops: CDR1 SSHAT, CDR2 FNYEAQ (reference sequence). The CDR3 loop is CASSLELAGSNEQFF. The CDR3 DNA is TGTGCCAGCAGCTTAGAACTAGCGGGAAGCAATGAGCAGTTCTTC.

The chain is built from TRBV7-8 and TRBJ1-1, with 7 bases identical to TRBD1. V shed 3 bases and J 3 bases; nucleotides not matched to a gene: 13. Germline CDR1 is SGHVS and CDR2 is FQNEAQ. The CDR3 spans 17 residues. CDR3 residues: CASSFGGRQGIYTEAFF. CDR3 in DNA: TGTGCCAGCAGCTTTGGGGGTAGACAGGGAATATACACTGAAGCTTTCTTT.

This clonotype was found a few times. The junction differs from germline at one of its ends, possibly a read error. V and J are TRBV12-3 or TRBV12-4 and TRBJ2-1; 14 bases align to TRBD2. The CDR3 is made up of 14 amino acids. CDR3 loop: CASRASGLAGVWIF. The DNA of the CDR3 is TGTGCCAGCAGGGCCTCGGGACTAGCGGGAGTTTGGATCTTC.

The V and J genes are TRBV28 and TRBJ2-7, with a possible D match to TRBD1 (6 bases). CDR1 and CDR2 from the germline V gene are MDHEN and SYDVKM. The CDR3 runs 14 residues. V was trimmed by 2 bases and J by 2 bases, leaving 10 bases between them. The CDR3 spells CASSLVDSTYEQYF. DNA of the CDR3: TGTGCCAGCAGTTTAGTGGACAGTACCTACGAGCAGTACTTC.

This clonotype appeared many times. V gene TRBV7-2 combines with J gene TRBJ2-3; unclear D gene. Germline values: CDR1 SGHTA, CDR2 FQGNSA. CDR3 length: 16 amino acids. The V end lost 5 bases, the J end lost 1 base, and 16 bases lay between the germline ends. The CDR3 bases are TGTGCCAGCAGCCAACGGACGGGCCTCCGCACAGATACGCAGTATTTT. Translating gives CASSQRTGLRTDTQYF.

This clonotype appeared once. This sequence joins TRBV3-1 and TRBJ2-7; D perhaps matches TRBD2 (5 bases). CDR1 and CDR2 (germline): LGHDT, YNNKEL (reference sequence). V lost 0 bases and J 3 bases, leaving 9 bases between the germline ends. The CDR3 sequence is 14 residues long. Here the CDR3 DNA reads TGTGCCAGCAGCCAAGATGGACGGGACTACGAGCAGTACTTC. Translation: CASSQDGRDYEQYF.

Ten or more counts support this clonotype. The CDR3 DNA is TGTGCCAGCAGCTTCAGCCAGGGTCTGTCCTACGAGCAGTACTTC. Encoded protein: CASSFSQGLSYEQYF. V and J are TRBV7-9 and TRBJ2-7, with a tentative D call TRBD1 (5 bases). CDR1 and CDR2 (germline): SEHNR, FQNEAQ (reference sequence). V lost 3 bases, J lost 1 base, and 13 bases lay in between. The CDR3 length is 15 residues.

The table lists this clonotype with a few counts. CDR3 region: CAISESVGLPGNQPQHF. For the CDR3, the DNA is TGTGCCATCAGTGAGTCTGTGGGGCTTCCAGGCAATCAGCCCCAGCATTTT. The gene calls are TRBV10-3 and TRBJ1-5; D might be TRBD1 (5 bases). Germline loops: CDR1 ENHRY, CDR2 SYGVKD. V was shortened by 0 bases and J by 2 bases, with 14 bases between the two germline ends. This CDR3 has 17 amino acids.

The chain recombines TRBV5-1 with TRBJ2-5; 10 nucleotides agree with TRBD1. Looked up from germline, CDR1 is SGHRS and CDR2 is YFSETQ. The CDR3 has 14 residues. J was trimmed by 4 bases and V by 4 bases; bases with no gene match: 4. CDR3 loop: CASSLGQGPETQYF. CDR3 coding DNA: TGCGCCAGCAGCCTGGGACAGGGGCCAGAGACCCAGTACTTC.

This clonotype was recorded at least ten times. This rearrangement joins TRBV7-2 to TRBJ2-3; D is ambiguous. V was shortened by 4 bases and J by 4 bases, with 9 bases between the two germline ends. CDR3 length: 13 residues. CDR1 is SGHTA, CDR2 FQGNSA, per germline. DNA of the CDR3: TGTGCCAGCAGCTCCAAGTTGGCAGATACGCAGTATTTT. It yields the protein CASSSKLADTQYF.

This clonotype was detected a few times. The chain combines TRBV12-3 or TRBV12-4 with TRBJ2-1, with a possible D match to TRBD2 (6 bases). Trimming took off 4 bases at V and 2 bases at J, with 12 bases between the two ends. The CDR3 is 15 residues long. CDR3 in amino acids: CASSSRDSPYNEQFF. As DNA, the CDR3 is TGTGCCAGCAGTTCCCGGGACTCCCCCTACAATGAGCAGTTCTTC.

This clonotype has a handful of counts. The V gene is TRBV11-2, the J gene TRBJ2-3, with D uncertain. V lost 5 bases and J 3 bases, leaving 15 bases between the germline ends. The CDR3 length is 15 residues. Germline loops: CDR1 SGHAT, CDR2 FQNNGV. The CDR3 DNA follows: TGTGCCAGCAGCCAAAGTGGTGTCGTGACAGATACGCAGTATTTT. Translated, it gives CASSQSGVVTDTQYF.

This clonotype was counted ten times or more. The CDR3 bases are TGTGCCAGCAGCTTGACTAGCGGGAGGGGACATACGCAGTATTTT. Protein product: CASSLTSGRGHTQYF. The gene calls are TRBV7-2 and TRBJ2-3, with 14 bases fitting TRBD2. The CDR3 runs 15 residues. The V gene's germline CDR1 is SGHTA and CDR2 FQGNSA. The junction had 3 bases not matched to a gene; V was cut back by 3 bases and J by 7 bases.

This chain joins TRBV7-8 and TRBJ1-5, with a tentative D call TRBD1 (5 bases). The CDR3 contains 15 residues. Germline V gene data show CDR1 as SGHVS and CDR2 as FQNEAQ. Trimming left V 5 bases short and J 6 bases short, with 17 bases between. CDR3 DNA: TGTGCCAGCAGCCGGGGGTGGGGCGGTCGTCAGCCCCAGCATTTT. Translated: CASSRGWGGRQPQHF.

This clonotype was detected ten times or more. The chain uses TRBV7-2 and TRBJ2-3; 12 positions agree with TRBD1. Unmatched junction bases numbered 16, after V lost 1 base and J lost 5 bases. There are 20 residues in the CDR3. From germline, CDR1 is SGHTA and CDR2 FQGNSA. CDR3 sequence (DNA): TGTGCCAGCAGCTTAGGGGTCCTAAGGACCGGGACAGGGGGCAAAGATACGCAGTATTTT. Translated: CASSLGVLRTGTGGKDTQYF.

This chain uses TRBV20-1 with TRBJ1-5; no clear D. Germline lookup yields CDR1 DFQATT and CDR2 SNEGSKA (reference sequence). This CDR3 comprises 13 residues. The ends were cut back, 3 bases at V and 6 bases at J, with 12 bases in the middle. CDR3 DNA sequence: TGCAGTGCTAGTCCTTTTCCGGGTCAGCCCCAGCATTTT. Translating gives CSASPFPGQPQHF.

The sample holds a few counts of this clonotype. V gene TRBV2 combines with J gene TRBJ1-6; TRBD1 is a possible D gene (5 bases). Trimming pared 9 bases from V and 0 bases from J, leaving 12 bases between. The germline V gene encodes CDR1 SNHLY and CDR2 FYNNEI. CDR3 length equals 15 residues. CDR3 sequence: CASRAGRSYNSPLHF. In DNA, the CDR3 is TGTGCCAGTCGCGCGGGGCGCTCCTATAATTCACCCCTCCACTTT.

At least ten counts were recorded for this clonotype. The chain uses TRBV7-2 and TRBJ1-2; D not resolved. V lost 1 base and J lost 4, with 16 bases in between. The CDR3 is made up of 16 amino acids. Germline CDR1 SGHTA, CDR2 FQGNSA. CDR3 region: CASSLGPQKAAYGYTF. The CDR3 DNA sequence: TGTGCCAGCAGCTTAGGGCCTCAGAAAGCAGCCTATGGCTACACCTTC.

This clonotype has only a few counts. This chain uses TRBV7-9 with TRBJ2-1; D ambiguous. The ends were cut back, 4 bases at V and 8 bases at J, with 18 bases in the middle. The CDR3 consists of 15 residues. From germline, CDR1 is SEHNR and CDR2 FQNEAQ (reference sequence). The CDR3 DNA is TGTGCCAGCAGCTCCCAGTCCCTGGGGTACGATGAGCAGTTCTTC. Its translation is CASSSQSLGYDEQFF.

V usage is TRBV7-2 and J usage is TRBJ1-2; D remains unclear. Germline lookup yields CDR1 SGHTA and CDR2 FQGNSA. The CDR3 covers 13 residues. Trimming cost V 4 bases and J 7 bases, with 13 bases left between them. Here the CDR3 DNA reads TGTGCCAGCAGCTCATATGGAGAGGTTGGCTACACCTTC. Protein: CASSSYGEVGYTF. Full variable domain (outside the CDR3, taken from reference TRBV7-2 and TRBJ1-2): GAGVSQSPSNKVTEKGKDVELRCDPISGHTALYWYRQSLGQGLEFLIYFQGNSAPDKSGLPSDRFSAERTGGSVSTLTIQRTQQEDSAVYLCASSSYGEVGYTFGSGTRLTVV.